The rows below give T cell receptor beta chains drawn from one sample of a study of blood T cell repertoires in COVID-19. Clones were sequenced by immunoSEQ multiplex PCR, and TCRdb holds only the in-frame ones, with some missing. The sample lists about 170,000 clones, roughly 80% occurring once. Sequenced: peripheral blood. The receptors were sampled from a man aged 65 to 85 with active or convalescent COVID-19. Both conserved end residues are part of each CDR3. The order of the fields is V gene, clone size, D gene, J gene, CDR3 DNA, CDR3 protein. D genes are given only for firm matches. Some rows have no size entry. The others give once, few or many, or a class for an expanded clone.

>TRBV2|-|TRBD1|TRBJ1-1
TGTGCCAGCAGCCCCGTGGACAGGGAGGGCACTGAAGCTTTCTTT
CASSPVDREGTEAFF
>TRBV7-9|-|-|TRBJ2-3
TGTGCCAGCAGCTTAGGGACTTCAGATACGCAGTATTTT
CASSLGTSDTQYF
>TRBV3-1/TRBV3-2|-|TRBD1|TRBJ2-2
TGTGCCAGCAGACAGGGGGTCGGGGAGCTGTTTTTT
CASRQGVGELFF
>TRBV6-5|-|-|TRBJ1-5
TGTGCCAGCGATGGACAGCAGGGCAATCAGCCCCAGCATTTT
CASDGQQGNQPQHF
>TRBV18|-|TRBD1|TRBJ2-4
TGTGCCAGCTCACCGGACAGGGGGCTCGTCAACATTCAGTACTTC
CASSPDRGLVNIQYF
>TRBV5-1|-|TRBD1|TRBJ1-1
TGCGCCAGCAGCTTGGGCCAGGGGGCCCTGAACACTGAAGCTTTCTTT
CASSLGQGALNTEAFF
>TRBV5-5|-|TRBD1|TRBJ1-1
TGTGCCAGCAGCCGTGCCGGGACAGGGGTGACTGAAGCTTTCTTT
CASSRAGTGVTEAFF
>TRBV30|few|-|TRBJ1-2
TGTGCCTGGAGTGTTTTCTACGGGGGCTACACCTTC
CAWSVFYGGYTF
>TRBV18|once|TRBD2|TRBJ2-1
TGTGCCAGCCGACAGACTAGCGGGGACCTCTCCTACAATGAGCAGTTCTTC
CASRQTSGDLSYNEQFF
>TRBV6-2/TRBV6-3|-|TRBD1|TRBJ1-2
TGTGCCAGCAGTTACAGGGAGGACAGGACAAACTATGGCTACACCTTC
CASSYREDRTNYGYTF
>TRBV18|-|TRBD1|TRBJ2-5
TGTGCCAGCTCACCAAGTAGACAGGGCCAAGAGACCCAGTACTTC
CASSPSRQGQETQYF
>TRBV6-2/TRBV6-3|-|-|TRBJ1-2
TGTGCCAGCAGTTACACCAGGGGTGAATATGGCTACACCTTC
CASSYTRGEYGYTF
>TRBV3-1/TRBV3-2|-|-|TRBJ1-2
TGTGCCAGCAGCCATTCACAGCGGGGCTACACCTTC
CASSHSQRGYTF
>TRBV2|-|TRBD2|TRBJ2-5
TGTGCCAGCAGTGATAGGTCTAGCGGGGGGCTCGTTTCCCAAGAGACCCAGTACTTC
CASSDRSSGGLVSQETQYF
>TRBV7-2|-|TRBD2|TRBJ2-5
TGTGCCAGCAGCTTAGAGCGGGAGGGCAGCGGGCAGTACTTC
CASSLEREGSGQYF
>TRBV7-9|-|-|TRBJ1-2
TGTGCCAGCAGCCCCTCTGTACAGAGAGCCTATGGCTACACCTTC
CASSPSVQRAYGYTF
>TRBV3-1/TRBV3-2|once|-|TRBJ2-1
TGTGCCAGCAGCCCCGCTATTGCGGGATTCAATGAGCAGTTCTTC
CASSPAIAGFNEQFF
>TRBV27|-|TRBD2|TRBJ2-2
TGTGCCAGCAGTTTAATTAGCGGGGTCACCGGGGAGCTGTTTTTT
CASSLISGVTGELFF
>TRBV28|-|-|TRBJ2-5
TGTGCCAGCAGGCCGGGGGATCCAGACCAAGAGACCCAGTACTTC
CASRPGDPDQETQYF
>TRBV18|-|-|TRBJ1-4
TGTGCCAGCTCACCGGGGGACATTGCAACTAATGAAAAACTGTTTTTT
CASSPGDIATNEKLFF
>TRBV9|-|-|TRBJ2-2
TGTGCCAGCAGAGACGGGGGGGAGCTGTTTTTT
CASRDGGELFF
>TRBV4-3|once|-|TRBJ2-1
TGCGCCAGCAGCCCAGGGCGTATTGCTAGGTCCTACAATGAGCAGTTCTTC
CASSPGRIARSYNEQFF
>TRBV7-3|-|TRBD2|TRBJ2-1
TGTGCCAGCAGCTTTGTAGCGGGATCGTCCTACAATGAGCAGTTCTTC
CASSFVAGSSYNEQFF
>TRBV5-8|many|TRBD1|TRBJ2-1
TGTGCCAGCAGCTCGGGTTTAGGGGGACAGAAGGACAATGAGCAGTTCTTC
CASSSGLGGQKDNEQFF
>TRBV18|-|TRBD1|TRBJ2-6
TGTGCCAGCTCATCGACACCAGGGGGACAGGGCGCTGGGGCCAACGTCCTGACTTTC
CASSSTPGGQGAGANVLTF
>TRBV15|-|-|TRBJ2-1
TGTGCCACCAGCAGGCCCCGGGTGAGCTACAATGAGCAGTTCTTC
CATSRPRVSYNEQFF
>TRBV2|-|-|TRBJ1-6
TGTGCCAGCAGTGAGGCAGGGGATAATTCACCCCTCCACTTT
CASSEAGDNSPLHF
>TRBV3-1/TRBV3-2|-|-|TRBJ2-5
TGTGCCAGCAGCCAAGATCTGCCCGGGGGGCAGACCCAGTACTTC
CASSQDLPGGQTQYF
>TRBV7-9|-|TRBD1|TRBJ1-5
TGTGCCAGCAGCCGTTCCGGGACAGAGTATAATCAGCCCCAGCATTTT
CASSRSGTEYNQPQHF
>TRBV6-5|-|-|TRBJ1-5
TGTGCCAGCAGTTACTCGAGCTGGCAGCCCCAGCATTTT
CASSYSSWQPQHF
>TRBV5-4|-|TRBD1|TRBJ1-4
TGTGCCAGCAGCTTGGGGGGACAGACAACTAATGAAAAACTGTTTTTT
CASSLGGQTTNEKLFF
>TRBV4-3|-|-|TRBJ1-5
TGCGCCAGCAGCCAAGCTGCCGGCGGGGCAAACAATCAGCCCCAGCATTTT
CASSQAAGGANNQPQHF
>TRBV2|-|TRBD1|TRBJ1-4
TGTGCCAGCAGAGTACAGGGGGCGCTAGGAGAAAAACTGTTTTTT
CASRVQGALGEKLFF
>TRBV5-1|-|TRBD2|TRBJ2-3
TGCGCCAGCAGCTTGTTAGGGACTAGCGCAGATACGCAGTATTTT
CASSLLGTSADTQYF
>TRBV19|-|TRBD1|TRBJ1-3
TGTGCCAGTAGTCTAGGGGGCCCTGGAAACACCATATATTTT
CASSLGGPGNTIYF
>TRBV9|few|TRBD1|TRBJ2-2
TGTGCCAGCAGCCCGGGGACAGGGAACACCGGGGAGCTGTTTTTT
CASSPGTGNTGELFF
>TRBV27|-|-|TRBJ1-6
TGTGCCAGCAGTTACACCTTCTCCTATAATTCACCCCTCCACTTT
CASSYTFSYNSPLHF
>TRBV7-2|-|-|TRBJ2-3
TGTGCCAGCAGCTTAGGTTTGTCGGGAGATACGCAGTATTTT
CASSLGLSGDTQYF
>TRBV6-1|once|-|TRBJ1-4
TGTGCCAGCAGTAAGCTACAGCCTTTTAATGAAAAACTGTTTTTT
CASSKLQPFNEKLFF
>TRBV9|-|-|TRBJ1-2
TGTGCCAGCAGCGTATCTGTAGACATCAGGTTCGGTGGCTACACCTTC
CASSVSVDIRFGGYTF
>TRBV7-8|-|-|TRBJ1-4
TGTGCCAGCAGCTTAGAGCCGGGATCGGACGAAAAACTGTTTTTT
CASSLEPGSDEKLFF
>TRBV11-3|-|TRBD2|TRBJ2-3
TGTGCCAGCAGCTTAAGTCTAGCGGCTAGCACAGATACGCAGTATTTT
CASSLSLAASTDTQYF
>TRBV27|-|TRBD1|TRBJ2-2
TGTGCCAGCAGTTTACGGGACAGTCTAGCCGGGGAGCTGTTTTTT
CASSLRDSLAGELFF
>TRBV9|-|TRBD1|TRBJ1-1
TGTGCCAGCAGCGTAGGGGTGGACAGGAGGTTGACGACTGAAGCTTTCTTT
CASSVGVDRRLTTEAFF
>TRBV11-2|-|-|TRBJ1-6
TGTGCCAGCACGAACCAGGGATCCTATAATTCACCCCTCCACTTT
CASTNQGSYNSPLHF
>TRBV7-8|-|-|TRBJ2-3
TGTGCCAGCAGCTTTCTCGAACTCACAGATACGCAGTATTTT
CASSFLELTDTQYF
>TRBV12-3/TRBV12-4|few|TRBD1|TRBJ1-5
TGTGCCAGCAGTTGGGACAGGGATCAGCCCCAGCATTTT
CASSWDRDQPQHF
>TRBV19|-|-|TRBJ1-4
TGTGCCAGTAGTATTCTCAGGGGTGAAAAACTGTTTTTT
CASSILRGEKLFF